This paragraph reports one T cell receptor (beta chain). This sample was taken from a study of shared clonotypes between healthy human individuals. For genomic DNA, unsorted samples relied on roughly 100 million PBMCs. Deep was the level used in running the assay. The table came from immunoSEQ multiplex PCR; TCRdb's copy has only in-frame clones and leaves some out. The repertoire consists of fewer than 500,000 clones, with over 75% occurring once and the leading ten covering roughly an eighth. This CDR3 is built from 16 residues. Trimming cost V 2 bases and J 2 bases, with 13 bases left between them. Germline CDR1 is MDHEN and CDR2 is SYDVKM.

Input material: PBMCs. The chain links TRBV28 to TRBJ1-3; D is perhaps TRBD1 (6 bases). The source of this sequence is a woman aged 40 to 49 in good health. Some clones in this sample may be carry-over from other donors' samples. CDR3 in DNA: TGTGCCAGCAGTTTAGTGGCAGGGGAGGCTGGAAACACCATATATTTT. Translated, it gives CASSLVAGEAGNTIYF.